This T cell receptor (beta chain) was observed in a study of lymphopenia after photon versus proton radiotherapy. Study conclusions and caveats: Under photons, naive T cells and diversity fell while effector/memory populations rose. After the lymphocyte nadir, photon-treated repertoires showed oligoclonal expansion, especially of CD8+ Temra cells. Survival link was tested only in deceased patients; proton benefit remains a possibility. Post-nadir TCR diversity decline inversely tracked overall survival among those who died.

Regarding this clone: The antigen is undetermined.

The germline V gene encodes CDR1 MNHNS and CDR2 SASEGT. This CDR3 comprises 12 residues. V lost 10 bases and J lost 5; bases outside the gene matches: 5. The method was immunoSEQ multiplex PCR; TCRdb's version includes in-frame clones alone and lacks a portion of them. The sample holds 70,000 or so clones, about 90% seen once. The clonotype originates from a woman aged 35 to 49 with cholangiocarcinoma. Specimen: peripheral blood, collected from a patient treated with photon-based radiotherapy. V is TRBV6-1 and J is TRBJ2-7, with 10 bases aligning to TRBD2. This CDR3 reads CATEGTSDEQYF. Here the CDR3 DNA reads TGTGCCACCGAGGGGACTAGCGACGAGCAGTACTTC.